This TCR beta chain comes out of a study of cytomegalovirus exposure and HLA in healthy donors. PCR employed 60 Vbeta and 13 Jbeta primers. Using immunoSEQ multiplex PCR, the repertoire was profiled, and TCRdb retains in-frame clones only, with some absent. The table has 110,000 to 150,000 clones, 78% seen once. As for this clone: Its antigen is as yet unknown.

Findings of the study overall: Analyzed later, most CMV-associated TCR beta chains appeared HLA-restricted. Relative to equally common others, HLA-associated TCR beta chains showed greater clonal expansion in a later analysis. Rare TCR sequences predominated, though certain public TCRs were found in many donors.

The TCR was taken from a female donor in good health and CMV-seronegative. The sequenced sample was PBMCs.

The CDR3 DNA reads TGCGCCAGCAGCAAGGCCTTGGGAGGGGGCACTGAAGCTTTCTTT. Translation: CASSKALGGGTEAFF. This chain uses TRBV5-1 with TRBJ1-1; perhaps TRBD1 as D (6 bases). Trimming stripped 4 bases from V and 4 bases from J, with 17 bases between. Per germline, CDR1 SGHRS and CDR2 YFSETQ. This CDR3 contains 15 residues.